This T cell receptor (beta chain) was captured by sequencing in a study of tumor-infiltrating lymphocytes in primary liver carcinoma (dated by TCRdb to about 2017). For context, the study as a whole: The five patients, three men and two women aged 30 to 69 years, had hepatocellular carcinoma (four) or combined HCC and intrahepatic cholangiocarcinoma (one). The five patients had tumors of stage T1-T3 N0M0, with maximum diameters ranging from about 4.2 to 11 cm. Samples yielded roughly 3.5 to 8 million productive TCRbeta reads; read depth did not differ significantly between tissue types. To link TCRbeta repertoire diversity to the local molecular phenotype, the approximately 23 tumor region samples were profiled with Agilent mRNA microarrays. High reproducibility was observed for the technical replicate repertoires, with mean shared-clone rates about 0.92 and correlation coefficients above 0.95. A total of roughly 35 specimens from 5 patients underwent TCRbeta repertoire sequencing, comprising approximately 25 tumor regions, 5 adjacent noncancerous liver tissues and 5 peripheral blood samples. For each liver tumor, the study sampled five regions along with adjacent normal tissue and blood, and applied TCRbeta repertoire sequencing, expression microarrays and whole-exome sequencing.

Details on this clonotype: Which antigen it targets is not known. At one boundary the junction diverges from the germline segment, which might be a read error.

Per the germline V gene (reference sequence), SGHNT is the CDR1 and YYREEE is the CDR2. The CDR3 goes from the cysteine to the phenylalanine over 15 residues. The read is trimmed to its CDR3 DNA, 45 bases read in frame from base 1. Starting from roughly 540 ng total RNA, TCRbeta-specific cDNA was produced by reverse transcription with a constant-region primer and ProtoScript II reverse transcriptase. TCRbeta libraries were built with three nested multiplex PCR rounds, a slightly modified ARM-PCR procedure. Multiplex TRBV1-TRBV30 forward primers and a Cbeta reverse primer were used in the first two PCR rounds, each of which was run for 10 to 11 cycles. A final 25-cycle PCR with Deep VentR polymerase added sample barcodes and Illumina adapters. Before sequencing, amplicons between 200 and 500 bp were purified from gel using a QIAquick gel extraction kit. The TCRbeta amplicons were sequenced with 250-bp paired-end reads on an Illumina HiSeq 2500. In the authors' own workflow: Quality trimming of reads was performed with Trimmomatic v0.33, and paired reads were merged with FLASH v1.2.11 so that full CDR3 sequences could be recovered. V, D and J germline segments were assigned to the rearranged TCRbeta sequences using MiGEC v1.2.1b. Clonotype statistics and Shannon-Wiener diversity indices were calculated with VDJtools v1.0.0. To cut down on sampling bias, every analysis after diversity analysis relied on just the 250 most abundant clonotypes from each sample. TCRdb took the public reads, trimmed them with fastp at Q25, ran MiXCR for clone calling and kept in-frame beta chains. A single entry per CDR3 protein holds the most common genes and DNA from its merged rows. The V and J calls were determined by TCRdb, not by the authors. This sample comprises more than 50,000 distinct CDR3 sequences, 70% to 75% of them detected only once. Roughly 24% of the sample goes to the ten largest clones.

Without any cell sorting, total RNA and DNA were extracted together from about 20-30 mg of bulk tissue using the AllPrep DNA/RNA mini kit. Between November 2015 and March 2016, roughly 5 patients in China with histopathologically diagnosed primary liver carcinoma had their tumors surgically resected. Patients had chronic HBV infection and were treatment-naive at sampling. Each tumor was sampled at five spatially separated regions: the tumor centre plus the superior, inferior, left-lateral and right-lateral poles. More than 75% viable tumor cells were found by histology in every tumor sample. Fresh tumor and adjacent tissue pieces were bisected; one half was stored in RNAlater at -80°C, the other sent for histology. The full study reports these points: The top 250 clones made up a significantly larger repertoire fraction in tumors than in blood (p = 0.039). Only the TCR beta chain was sequenced, which likely underestimates true repertoire diversity because unpaired alpha chains were not captured. Repertoire overlap was found to be higher between tumor regions (mean roughly 36%) than between tumor-adjacent (approximately 17%) or tumor-blood (14%) pairs, consistent with antigen-driven expansion. With just a handful of patients in the study, the authors point out that the findings should be validated in a larger study. Bulk unsorted samples precluded comparing CD4+ and CD8+ T cell repertoires. Only about 7-25% of top clones were present in all five regions of a tumor, suggesting spatial heterogeneity of tumor-infiltrating T cells.

The rearranged segments are TRBV5-4 and TRBJ2-1; 9 nucleotides in the junction match TRBD2. The sequenced sample was liver tumor tissue from sampling region 2. This specimen's cell subset or site label, interpreted: tumor region T2, inferior pole. The TCR was taken from a man in his forties with primary liver carcinoma and hepatitis B virus infection. The CDR3 sequence is CTSSDRLAEYNEQFF. The nucleotides read TGTACCAGTAGCGATCGACTAGCGGAGTACAATGAGCAGTTCTTC.